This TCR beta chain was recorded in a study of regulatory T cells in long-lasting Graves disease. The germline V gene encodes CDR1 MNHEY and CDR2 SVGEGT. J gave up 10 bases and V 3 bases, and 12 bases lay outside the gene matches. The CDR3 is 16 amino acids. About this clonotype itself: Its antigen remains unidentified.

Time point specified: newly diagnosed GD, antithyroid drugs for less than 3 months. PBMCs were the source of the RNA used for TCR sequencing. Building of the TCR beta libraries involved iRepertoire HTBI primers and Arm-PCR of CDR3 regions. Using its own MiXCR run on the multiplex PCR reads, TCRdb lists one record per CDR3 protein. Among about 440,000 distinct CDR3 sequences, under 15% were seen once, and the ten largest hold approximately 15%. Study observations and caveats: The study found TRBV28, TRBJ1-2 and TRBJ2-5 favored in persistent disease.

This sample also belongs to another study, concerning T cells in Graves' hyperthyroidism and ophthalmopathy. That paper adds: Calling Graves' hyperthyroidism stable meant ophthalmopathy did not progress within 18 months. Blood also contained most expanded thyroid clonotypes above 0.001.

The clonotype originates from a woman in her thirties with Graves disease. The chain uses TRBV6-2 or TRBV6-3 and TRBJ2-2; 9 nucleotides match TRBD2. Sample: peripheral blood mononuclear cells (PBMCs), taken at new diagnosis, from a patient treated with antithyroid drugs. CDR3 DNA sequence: TGTGCCAGCAGTTATTCCCGGACTAGCGCCACGATGGAGCTGTTTTTT. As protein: CASSYSRTSATMELFF.